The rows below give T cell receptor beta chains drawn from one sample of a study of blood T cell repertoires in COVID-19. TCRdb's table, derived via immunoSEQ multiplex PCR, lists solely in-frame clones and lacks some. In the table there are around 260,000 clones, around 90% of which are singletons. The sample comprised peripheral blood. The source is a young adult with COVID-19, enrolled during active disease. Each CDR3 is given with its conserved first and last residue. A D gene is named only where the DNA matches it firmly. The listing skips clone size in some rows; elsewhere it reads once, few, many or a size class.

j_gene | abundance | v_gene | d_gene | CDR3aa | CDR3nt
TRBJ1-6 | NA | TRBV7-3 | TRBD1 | CASSPTGGAGSPLHF | TGTGCCAGCAGCCCGACAGGGGGCGCGGGGTCACCCCTCCACTTT
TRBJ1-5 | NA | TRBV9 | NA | CASSVVRGGCNQPQHF | TGTGCCAGCAGCGTAGTAAGGGGGGGTTGCAATCAGCCCCAGCATTTT
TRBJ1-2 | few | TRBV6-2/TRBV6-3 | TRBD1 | CASSPTAGGLNGYTF | TGTGCCAGCAGTCCCACGGCAGGGGGCTTGAATGGCTACACCTTC
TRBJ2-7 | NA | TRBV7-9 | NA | CASSSRTAPTQNYYEQYF | TGTGCCAGCAGCTCAAGGACAGCACCAACCCAGAACTACTACGAGCAGTACTTC
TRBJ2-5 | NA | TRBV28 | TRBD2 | CASSTLSGILTGTQYF | TGTGCCAGCAGCACTCTCAGCGGGATTCTGACGGGGACCCAGTACTTC
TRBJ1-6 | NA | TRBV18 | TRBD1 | CASSPTTDRALHF | TGTGCCAGCTCACCGACAACGGACAGGGCCCTCCACTTT
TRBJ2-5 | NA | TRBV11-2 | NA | CASSFQKETQYF | TGTGCCAGCAGCTTTCAGAAAGAGACCCAGTACTTC
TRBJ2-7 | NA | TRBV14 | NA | CASRLAGTDEQYF | TGTGCCAGCAGACTCGCCGGTACCGACGAGCAGTACTTC
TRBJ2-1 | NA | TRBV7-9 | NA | CASSRGQDSYNEQFF | TGTGCCAGCAGCCGTGGGCAGGACTCCTACAATGAGCAGTTCTTC
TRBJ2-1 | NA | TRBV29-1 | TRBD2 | CSVVGTKYNEQFF | TGCAGCGTTGTCGGGACTAAATACAATGAGCAGTTCTTC
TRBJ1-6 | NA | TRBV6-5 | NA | CASSFLNSPLHF | TGTGCCAGCAGTTTTTTAAATTCACCCCTCCACTTT
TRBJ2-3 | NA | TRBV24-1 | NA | CATTTGRADTQYF | TGTGCCACCACCACAGGTCGGGCAGATACGCAGTATTTT
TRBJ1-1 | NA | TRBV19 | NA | CASRMAGPTEAFF | TGTGCCAGTAGAATGGCAGGGCCCACTGAAGCTTTCTTT
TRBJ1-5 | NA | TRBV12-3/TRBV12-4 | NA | CASSFGGFQHF | TGTGCCAGCAGTTTTGGGGGGTTCCAGCATTTT
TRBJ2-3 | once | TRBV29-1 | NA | CSVVYTLSTDTQYF | TGCAGCGTTGTGTACACGCTTAGCACAGATACGCAGTATTTT
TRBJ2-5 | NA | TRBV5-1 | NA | CASSSQGLTETQYF | TGCGCCAGCAGCTCACAGGGTCTTACAGAGACCCAGTACTTC
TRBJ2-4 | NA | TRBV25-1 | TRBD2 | CASSEREGRSIQYF | TGTGCCAGCAGTGAACGGGAGGGCCGAAGCATTCAGTACTTC
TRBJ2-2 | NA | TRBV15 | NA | CATSNYAGVTGELFF | TGTGCCACCAGCAATTACGCGGGTGTTACCGGGGAGCTGTTTTTT
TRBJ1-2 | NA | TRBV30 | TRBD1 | CAWSGAGTGGLYGYTF | TGTGCCTGGAGCGGTGCCGGGACAGGGGGCTTGTATGGCTACACCTTC
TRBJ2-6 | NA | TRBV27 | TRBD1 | CASSSPTGASGANVLTF | TGTGCCAGCAGTTCCCCGACAGGGGCCTCTGGGGCCAACGTCCTGACTTTC
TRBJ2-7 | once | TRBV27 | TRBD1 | CASSHPGTGYEQYF | TGTGCCAGCAGTCATCCCGGGACAGGGTACGAGCAGTACTTC
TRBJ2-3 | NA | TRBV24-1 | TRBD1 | CATSDRDRVLPDTQYF | TGTGCCACCAGTGACCGGGACAGGGTTCTTCCAGATACGCAGTATTTT
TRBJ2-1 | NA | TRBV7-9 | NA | CASSLEGTHNEQFF | TGTGCCAGCAGCTTGGAGGGGACGCACAATGAGCAGTTCTTC
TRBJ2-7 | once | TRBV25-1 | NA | CASGDSLYEQYF | TGTGCCAGCGGTGATTCTCTCTACGAGCAGTACTTC
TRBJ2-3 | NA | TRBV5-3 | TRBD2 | CARSSIGRVEREGTDTQYF | TGTGCCAGAAGCTCGATAGGCCGGGTCGAGCGGGAGGGCACAGATACGCAGTATTTT
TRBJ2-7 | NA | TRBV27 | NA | CASSFVAPPYEQYF | TGTGCCAGCAGTTTCGTAGCGCCTCCCTACGAGCAGTACTTC
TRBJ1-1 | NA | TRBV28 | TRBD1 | CATFRQGMNTEAFF | TGTGCCACCTTCCGACAGGGGATGAACACTGAAGCTTTCTTT
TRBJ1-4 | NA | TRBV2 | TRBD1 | CASSLVTGGNEKLFF | TGTGCCAGCAGCCTCGTGACAGGGGGGAATGAAAAACTGTTTTTT
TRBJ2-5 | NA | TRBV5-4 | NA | CASSAGGSGGTETQYF | TGTGCCAGCAGCGCCGGGGGGTCAGGGGGCACAGAGACCCAGTACTTC